This is a list of T cell receptor beta chains from one sample in a study of cytomegalovirus exposure and HLA in healthy donors. The data were produced by immunoSEQ multiplex PCR, yet TCRdb's version contains in-frame clones alone and is incomplete. The table lists around 190,000 clones, more than 75% of them singletons, with 1.5% to 2% in the top ten. The sequencing input was PBMCs. These receptors originate from a woman aged 18-29 years in good health and CMV-seronegative. CDR3s leave out the opening cysteine and the closing phenylalanine or tryptophan. Fields, in order: J gene, V gene, CDR3 length, CDR3 protein.

j_call: TRBJ2-7
v_call: TRBV10-3
cdr3_length: 16
cdr3_aa: AISDGAGVSRAPYEQY

j_call: TRBJ2-1
v_call: TRBV4-1
cdr3_length: 13
cdr3_aa: ASSQPSGGYNEQF

j_call: TRBJ2-5
v_call: TRBV7-9
cdr3_length: 13
cdr3_aa: ASSLDTGHPGTQY

j_call: NA
v_call: TRBV4-1
cdr3_length: 12
cdr3_aa: ASSQGTEHYEQY

j_call: TRBJ1-2
v_call: TRBV28
cdr3_length: 12
cdr3_aa: ASSSDDRGGGYT

j_call: TRBJ2-7
v_call: TRBV5-1
cdr3_length: 12
cdr3_aa: ASSLKQGLYEQY

j_call: TRBJ1-1
v_call: TRBV6-5
cdr3_length: 9
cdr3_aa: ASSLRGEAF

j_call: TRBJ1-1
v_call: TRBV6-6
cdr3_length: 11
cdr3_aa: ASSSPGATEAF

j_call: TRBJ2-1
v_call: TRBV7-9
cdr3_length: 13
cdr3_aa: ASSETSGSLNEQF

j_call: TRBJ2-2
v_call: TRBV19
cdr3_length: 14
cdr3_aa: ASSISGQRRSGELF

j_call: TRBJ1-2
v_call: TRBV28
cdr3_length: 13
cdr3_aa: ASSLEVLANYGYT

j_call: TRBJ1-1
v_call: TRBV5-1
cdr3_length: 11
cdr3_aa: ASSWQGGTEAF

j_call: TRBJ2-6
v_call: TRBV6-5
cdr3_length: 13
cdr3_aa: ASSYINSGANVLT

j_call: TRBJ2-1
v_call: TRBV9
cdr3_length: 9
cdr3_aa: ASSAGYEQF

j_call: TRBJ2-5
v_call: TRBV7-8
cdr3_length: 12
cdr3_aa: ASSTWTSQETQY

j_call: TRBJ1-5
v_call: TRBV5-5
cdr3_length: 12
cdr3_aa: ASSSRVSNQPQH

j_call: TRBJ2-7
v_call: TRBV11-2
cdr3_length: 13
cdr3_aa: ASSHGLGDGYEQY

j_call: TRBJ2-1
v_call: TRBV4-1
cdr3_length: 17
cdr3_aa: ASSQIGLAGGPVHNEQF

j_call: TRBJ2-6
v_call: TRBV19
cdr3_length: 11
cdr3_aa: ASRETGANVLT

j_call: TRBJ2-6
v_call: TRBV10-1
cdr3_length: 14
cdr3_aa: ASSAGGVSGANVLT

j_call: TRBJ2-3
v_call: TRBV6-5
cdr3_length: 13
cdr3_aa: ASSPTGPSTDTQY

j_call: TRBJ1-2
v_call: TRBV28
cdr3_length: 12
cdr3_aa: ASSDPQALYGYT

j_call: TRBJ2-1
v_call: TRBV9
cdr3_length: 16
cdr3_aa: ASSGEGRAGVGYNEQF

j_call: TRBJ1-1
v_call: TRBV7-2
cdr3_length: 12
cdr3_aa: ASSLAGPGIEAF

j_call: TRBJ2-1
v_call: TRBV18
cdr3_length: 16
cdr3_aa: ASSPSLAGAPVPNEQF

j_call: TRBJ2-1
v_call: TRBV27
cdr3_length: 13
cdr3_aa: ASSFPGRADNEQF

j_call: TRBJ2-3
v_call: TRBV10-3
cdr3_length: 12
cdr3_aa: AISESGLASPEY

j_call: TRBJ2-5
v_call: TRBV18
cdr3_length: 13
cdr3_aa: ASSPPGSYQETQY

j_call: TRBJ2-2
v_call: TRBV5-1
cdr3_length: 13
cdr3_aa: ASSLGQDNTGELF

j_call: TRBJ1-6
v_call: TRBV28
cdr3_length: 12
cdr3_aa: ASRGGRNNSPLH

j_call: TRBJ1-1
v_call: TRBV18
cdr3_length: 11
cdr3_aa: ASSPGLDTEAF

j_call: TRBJ2-2
v_call: TRBV6-5
cdr3_length: 12
cdr3_aa: ASSPRGDTGELF

j_call: TRBJ2-3
v_call: TRBV4-2
cdr3_length: 16
cdr3_aa: ASSQGLAGGPSTDTQY

j_call: TRBJ2-7
v_call: TRBV23-1
cdr3_length: 14
cdr3_aa: ASSQKQGSFSYEQY

j_call: TRBJ2-7
v_call: TRBV4-1
cdr3_length: 13
cdr3_aa: ASSHPGRGLGEQY

j_call: TRBJ1-6
v_call: TRBV27
cdr3_length: 14
cdr3_aa: ASSLQGQEGNSPLH

j_call: TRBJ1-1
v_call: TRBV5-5
cdr3_length: 11
cdr3_aa: ASSITGGVEAF

j_call: TRBJ2-5
v_call: TRBV6-1
cdr3_length: 13
cdr3_aa: ASSEWAEYQETQY

j_call: TRBJ2-1
v_call: TRBV11-3
cdr3_length: 14
cdr3_aa: ASSLGQGSSYNEQF